The present entry profiles one T cell receptor (beta chain) with its context. This sample was included in a study of blood T cell repertoires in COVID-19. Original data processing: Amplified reference gene primers provided the basis for estimating nucleated cell counts. Generated by immunoSEQ multiplex PCR, the TCRdb table keeps only in-frame clones and is missing some. That table supplies the V and J calls and clone size; D and trimming were determined from the DNA. Here the sample spans approximately 220,000 clones, 70% to 90% being singletons. Two consecutive negative NP/OP PCR tests, clearance, or resolved symptoms defined Cohort 3 recovery. CDR3 size: 14 residues. The germline V gene encodes CDR1 MRHNA and CDR2 SNTAGT. The V end was cut by 4 bases, the J end by 2 bases, with 10 bases between.

The sequence derives from a man between 25 and 39 years old who had recovered from COVID-19. The material sequenced was PBMCs or T cells enriched from blood (not recorded which). The chain is built from TRBV6-4 and TRBJ2-3; D call uncertain. For the CDR3, the DNA is TGTGCCAGCAGTGCCAGTCCTTTCACAGATACGCAGTATTTT. Translation gives CASSASPFTDTQYF.